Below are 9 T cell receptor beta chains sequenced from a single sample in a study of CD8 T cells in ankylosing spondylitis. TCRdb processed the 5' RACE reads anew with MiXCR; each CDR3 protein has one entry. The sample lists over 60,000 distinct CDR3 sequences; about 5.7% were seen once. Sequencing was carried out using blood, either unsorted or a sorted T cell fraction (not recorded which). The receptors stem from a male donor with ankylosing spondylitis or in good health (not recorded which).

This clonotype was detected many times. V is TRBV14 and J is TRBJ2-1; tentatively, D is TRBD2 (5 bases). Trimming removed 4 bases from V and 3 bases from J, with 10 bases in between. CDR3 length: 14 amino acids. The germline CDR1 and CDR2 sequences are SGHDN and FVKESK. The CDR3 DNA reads TGTGCCAGCAGCCCCGGGGTACTCTACAATGAGCAGTTCTTC. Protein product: CASSPGVLYNEQFF.

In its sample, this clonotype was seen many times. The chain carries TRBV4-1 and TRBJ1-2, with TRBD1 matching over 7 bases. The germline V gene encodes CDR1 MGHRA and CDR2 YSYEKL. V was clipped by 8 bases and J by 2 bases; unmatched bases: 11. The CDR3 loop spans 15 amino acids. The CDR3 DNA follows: TGCGCCAGCCGACCGTTGATACAGGGGAACTATGGCTACACCTTC. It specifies CASRPLIQGNYGYTF.

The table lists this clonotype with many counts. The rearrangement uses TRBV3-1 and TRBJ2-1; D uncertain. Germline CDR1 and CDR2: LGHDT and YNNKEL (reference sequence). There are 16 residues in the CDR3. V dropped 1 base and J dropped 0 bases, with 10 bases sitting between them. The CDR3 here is CASSQGWADSYNEQFF. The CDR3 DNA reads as TGTGCCAGCAGCCAAGGTTGGGCAGACTCCTACAATGAGCAGTTCTTC.

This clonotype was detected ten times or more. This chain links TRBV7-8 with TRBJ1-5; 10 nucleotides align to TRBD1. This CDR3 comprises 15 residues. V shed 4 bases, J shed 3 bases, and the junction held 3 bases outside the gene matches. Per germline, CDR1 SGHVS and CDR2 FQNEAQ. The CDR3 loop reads CASSWTGGNNQPQHF. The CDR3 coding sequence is TGTGCCAGCAGCTGGACAGGGGGTAACAATCAGCCCCAGCATTTT. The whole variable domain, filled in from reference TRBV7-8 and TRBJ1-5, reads GAGVSQSPRYKVAKRGQDVALRCDPISGHVSLFWYQQALGQGPEFLTYFQNEAQLDKSGLPSDRFFAERPEGSVSTLKIQRTQQEDSAVYLCASSWTGGNNQPQHFGDGTRLSIL.

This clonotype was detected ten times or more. CDR3 residues: CASSQDYTEAFF. DNA for the CDR3: TGCGCCAGCAGCCAAGACTACACTGAAGCTTTCTTT. The genes are TRBV4-3 and TRBJ1-1; D not certain. This CDR3 is built from 12 residues. V was clipped by 0 bases and J by 3 bases, with 2 bases between them. The germline CDR1 and CDR2 sequences are LGHNA and YSLEER.

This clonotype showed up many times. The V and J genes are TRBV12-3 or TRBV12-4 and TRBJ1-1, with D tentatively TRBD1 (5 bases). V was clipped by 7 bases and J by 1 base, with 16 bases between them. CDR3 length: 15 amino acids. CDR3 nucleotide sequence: TGTGCCAGCATCTCGTCGCTAGGGGCGAACACTGAAGCTTTCTTT. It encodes CASISSLGANTEAFF.

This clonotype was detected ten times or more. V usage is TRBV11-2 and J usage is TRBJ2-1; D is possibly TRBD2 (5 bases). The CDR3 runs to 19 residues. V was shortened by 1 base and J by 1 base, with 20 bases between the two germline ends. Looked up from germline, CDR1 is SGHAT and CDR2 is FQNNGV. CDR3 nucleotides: TGTGCCAGCAGCTTAGGAGGGAGACCCAATCCTTCGTCCTACAATGAGCAGTTCTTC. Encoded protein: CASSLGGRPNPSSYNEQFF.

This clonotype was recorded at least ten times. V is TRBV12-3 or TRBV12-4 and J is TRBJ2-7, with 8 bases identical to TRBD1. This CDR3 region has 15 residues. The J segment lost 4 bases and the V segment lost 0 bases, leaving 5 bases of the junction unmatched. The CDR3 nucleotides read TGTGCCAGCAGTTTAGCGCATCAGGGGGCGTACGAGCAGTACTTC. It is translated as CASSLAHQGAYEQYF.

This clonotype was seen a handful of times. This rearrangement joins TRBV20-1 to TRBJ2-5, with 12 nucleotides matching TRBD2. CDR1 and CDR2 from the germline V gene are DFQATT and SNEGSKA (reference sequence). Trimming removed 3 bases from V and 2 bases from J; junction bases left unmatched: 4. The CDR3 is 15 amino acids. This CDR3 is CSARTSGGPQETQYF. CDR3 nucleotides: TGCAGTGCTAGGACTAGCGGGGGACCTCAAGAGACCCAGTACTTC.